This TCR beta chain was profiled in a study of T cells in localized non-small cell lung cancer. Study results and limitations: Uninvolved adjacent lung, not tumor, had the highest T cell clonality. Adjacent lung had a median around 50 of the 100 largest tumor clones. One tumor region alone was sequenced, and heterogeneity therefore remains possible.

This CDR3 is 15 amino acids long. CDR1 is GTSNPN, CDR2 SVGIG, per germline (reference sequence). V gave up 3 bases and J gave up 4 bases; unmatched junction bases: 4. Of note for this clone: Antigen specificity is unknown.

Using immunoSEQ multiplex PCR, the repertoire was profiled, and TCRdb retains in-frame clones only, with some absent. The table records 38,000 or so clones, 80% to 90% of them present only once. The starting material was peripheral blood mononuclear cells, obtained before any cancer treatment. The TCR originated in a male donor aged 60 or over with stage II lung adenocarcinoma. The V and J genes are TRBV30 and TRBJ2-3; 13 bases are a match to TRBD2. CDR3 nucleotide sequence: TGTGCCTGGAGAGGAACTAGCGGGAGGGCAGATACGCAGTATTTT. Its translation: CAWRGTSGRADTQYF.